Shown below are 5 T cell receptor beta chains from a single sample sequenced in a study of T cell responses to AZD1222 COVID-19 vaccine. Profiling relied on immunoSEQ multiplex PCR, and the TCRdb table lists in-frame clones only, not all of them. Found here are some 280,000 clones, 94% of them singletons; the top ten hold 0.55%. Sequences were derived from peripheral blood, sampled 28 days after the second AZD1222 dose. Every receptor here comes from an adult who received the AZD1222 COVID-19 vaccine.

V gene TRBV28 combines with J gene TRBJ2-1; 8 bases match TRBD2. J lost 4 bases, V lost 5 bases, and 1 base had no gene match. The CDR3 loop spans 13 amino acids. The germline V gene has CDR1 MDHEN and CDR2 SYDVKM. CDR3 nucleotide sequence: TGTGCCAGCAGTCCGGGGGGGTACAATGAGCAGTTCTTC. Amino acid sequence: CASSPGGYNEQFF. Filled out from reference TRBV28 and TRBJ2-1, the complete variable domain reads DVKVTQSSRYLVKRTGEKVFLECVQDMDHENMFWYRQDPGLGLRLIYFSYDVKMKEKGDIPEGYSVSREKKERFSLILESASTNQTSMYLCASSPGGYNEQFFGPGTRLTVL.

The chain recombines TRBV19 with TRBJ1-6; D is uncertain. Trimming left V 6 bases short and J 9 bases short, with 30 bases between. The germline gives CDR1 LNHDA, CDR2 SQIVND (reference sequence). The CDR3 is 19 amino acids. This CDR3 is CASSSTRGKDLFSTSPLHF. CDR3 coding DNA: TGTGCCAGTAGCTCCACCCGGGGAAAAGATCTATTCAGTACTTCACCCCTCCACTTT.

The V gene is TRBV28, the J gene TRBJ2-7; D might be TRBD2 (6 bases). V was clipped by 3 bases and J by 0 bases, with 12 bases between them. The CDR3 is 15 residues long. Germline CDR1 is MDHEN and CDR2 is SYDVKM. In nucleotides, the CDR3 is TGTGCCAGCAGTTTGCCCGGAGGGGCCTCCTACGAGCAGTACTTC. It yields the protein CASSLPGGASYEQYF.

In nucleotides, the CDR3 is TGTGCCACCAGCTGGGGACTAGCGGGAGAAAGGGCCTACGAGCAGTACTTC. It specifies CATSWGLAGERAYEQYF. The chain links TRBV15 to TRBJ2-7; 14 bases map to TRBD2. J gave up 2 bases and V 5 bases, and 8 bases lay outside the gene matches. Germline assignment: CDR1 LNHNV and CDR2 YYDKDF (reference sequence). The CDR3 consists of 17 residues.

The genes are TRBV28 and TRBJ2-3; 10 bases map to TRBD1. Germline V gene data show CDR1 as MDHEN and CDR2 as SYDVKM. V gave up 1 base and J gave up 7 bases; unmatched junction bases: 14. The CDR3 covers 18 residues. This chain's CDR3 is CASSLFARRTGGRNTQYF. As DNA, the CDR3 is TGTGCCAGCAGTTTATTTGCACGCAGGACAGGGGGGAGAAATACGCAGTATTTT.